This TCR beta chain was sequenced in a study of T cell changes during pregnancy in multiple sclerosis. The CDR3 has 12 amino acids. The V end lost 4 bases, the J end lost 6 bases, and 10 bases lay between the germline ends. Germline CDR1 SEHNR, CDR2 FQNEAQ (reference sequence). Some clones are missing from TCRdb's copy, which holds only in-frame ones; the method was immunoSEQ multiplex PCR. The table includes almost 20,000 clones, roughly 88% detected once. The chain is built from TRBV7-9 and TRBJ2-7; TRBD1 is a possible D gene (6 bases). The receptor's source is a female donor in good health, enrolled as a control in a pregnancy study. The sequences come from CD8+ T cells from peripheral blood mononuclear cells, collected in the third trimester of pregnancy. The CDR3 reads CASSSQGSEQYF. The CDR3 DNA reads as TGTGCCAGCAGCTCACAGGGTTCCGAGCAGTACTTC.